The clone carrying this T cell receptor beta chain was counted many times. Antigen: not known. This CDR3 is 15 amino acids long. V lost 3 bases and J lost 2, with 11 bases in between. All unsorted peripheral T cells were captured because whole blood was used without fractionation. This sample was taken from a study of HIV-infected patients and healthy controls. cDNA was made from roughly 500 ng RNA using alpha and beta constant primers. Using multiplexing indices, alpha and beta chain libraries were generated apart by chain-specific third strand synthesis. Each molecule carried a 12-nucleotide identifier made of two joined random hexamers added before amplification. TCRdb processed the 5' RACE reads anew with MiXCR; each CDR3 protein has one entry. This table has about 10,000 distinct CDR3 sequences, roughly 5% appearing once. Study observations and caveats: Compared with controls, mean Gini indices were significantly raised in HIV-infected repertoires, possibly indicating oligoclonality. Healthy controls carried many MAIT alpha-chain CDR3s, while HIV+ repertoires had few. Untreated HIV+ repertoires had roughly threefold fewer distinct CDR3s and lower Shannon diversity than healthy controls.

The receptor comes from an adult with HIV infection. The sample was blood, taken before antiretroviral therapy. The rearrangement uses TRBV12-3 or TRBV12-4 and TRBJ1-5; D not resolved. The CDR3 DNA reads as TGTGCCAGCAGTTTTTATACGTTGGGCAATCAGCCCCAGCATTTT. Its translation: CASSFYTLGNQPQHF.